In its sample, the clone carrying this TCR beta chain was seen many times. Its antigen remains unknown. Unique molecular identifiers tagged the TCRbeta library. One entry per CDR3 protein results from TCRdb running MiXCR on the PCR reads. This sample yields about 350,000 distinct CDR3 sequences, of which about 16% are seen a single time; around 43% belongs to the top ten. This sample stems from a study of T-cell reconstitution after alpha-beta-depleted transplantation in children. Study results and caveats: After transplant, at about two months, alpha-beta T cells were reportedly derived from several hundred expanded graft clones. When one year had passed after transplant, most T-cell counts and diversity came from newly produced T cells. Surviving recipient T cells and thymic progenitors underlay high day-60 TCRbeta diversity in some patients.

The J segment lost 7 bases and the V segment lost 2 bases, leaving 20 bases of the junction unmatched. Germline loops: CDR1 LGHNA, CDR2 YSLEER. The CDR3 runs to 20 residues. The source is a male patient aged 2-15 years who had a stem cell transplant for acute lymphoblastic leukemia, so the T cells may come from the graft donor. The genes are TRBV4-3 and TRBJ2-1, with 10 bases that match TRBD1. Source: PBMCs, mostly from graft donor cells, taken 360 days after TCRalphabeta/CD19-depleted stem cell transplant. The CDR3 DNA reads as TGCGCCAGCAGCCAAAGCCGGGACAGGGGATCCCGAGGGCCTGTTAATGAGCAGTTCTTC. Protein: CASSQSRDRGSRGPVNEQFF.